These T cell receptor beta chains were read from a single sample in a study of blood T cell repertoires in COVID-19. Generated by immunoSEQ multiplex PCR, the TCRdb table keeps only in-frame clones and is missing some. Of around 250,000 clones in the sample, roughly 82% are singletons; the top ten hold around 1.9%. The sample taken for sequencing was PBMCs or T cells enriched from blood (not recorded which). The receptors originated from a woman aged 45-65 years who had recovered from COVID-19. The CDR3 runs from the conserved cysteine through the conserved F or W. The D gene is left open where the match is weak. Part of the rows lack a size; the others show once, few, many or a class for expanded clones.

J gene	clone size	V gene	D gene	CDR3 protein	CDR3 DNA
TRBJ1-4	NA	TRBV7-9	NA	CASSAPNSATNEKLFF	TGTGCCAGCAGCGCCCCAAACAGTGCAACTAATGAAAAACTGTTTTTT
TRBJ2-7	NA	TRBV7-2	TRBD2	CASSLLAESYEQYF	TGTGCCAGCAGCTTACTAGCGGAATCCTACGAGCAGTACTTC
TRBJ2-7	NA	TRBV2	NA	CASNPGLASYEQYF	TGTGCCAGCAACCCCGGGCTAGCGAGCTACGAGCAGTACTTC
TRBJ1-3	once	TRBV7-8	NA	CASSLSGNTIYF	TGTGCCAGCAGCTTATCAGGAAACACCATATATTTT
TRBJ1-6	NA	TRBV20-1	NA	CSASPGMSYNSPLHF	TGCAGTGCTAGTCCGGGGATGTCCTATAATTCACCCCTCCACTTT
TRBJ2-7	NA	TRBV12-3/TRBV12-4	NA	CASSPVAGSQYF	TGTGCCAGCAGCCCCGTGGCCGGGAGTCAGTACTTC
TRBJ2-3	NA	TRBV10-3	NA	CAIRTFRTDTQYF	TGTGCCATCCGGACTTTTCGCACAGATACGCAGTATTTT
TRBJ2-7	few	TRBV10-2	TRBD1	CASSERNRGSYEQYF	TGCGCCAGCAGTGAAAGGAACAGGGGCTCCTACGAGCAGTACTTC
TRBJ2-7	NA	TRBV5-4	NA	CASSLALGLTMVTYEQYF	TGTGCCAGCAGCTTGGCGCTCGGACTGACTATGGTTACCTACGAGCAGTACTTC
TRBJ2-7	NA	TRBV4-1	NA	CASSPESWGSARDYEQYF	TGCGCCAGCAGCCCAGAAAGCTGGGGGTCGGCGCGGGACTACGAGCAGTACTTC
TRBJ2-3	NA	TRBV11-2	NA	CASSLSGTGDTQYF	TGTGCCAGCAGCTTAAGCGGGACAGGAGATACGCAGTATTTT
TRBJ2-3	once	TRBV11-3	TRBD1	CASSIISDRDTQYF	TGTGCCAGCAGCATAATTTCGGACAGGGATACGCAGTATTTT
TRBJ2-2	NA	TRBV6-1	NA	CASSEATGATGELFF	TGTGCCAGCAGTGAAGCTACCGGAGCCACCGGGGAGCTGTTTTTT
TRBJ2-3	NA	TRBV3-1/TRBV3-2	TRBD1	CASSRGQALSDTQYF	TGTGCCAGCAGCCGGGGACAGGCCCTTTCCGATACGCAGTATTTT
TRBJ2-5	NA	TRBV2	NA	CASSGGGPGTQYF	TGTGCCAGCAGTGGCGGGGGCCCCGGGACCCAGTACTTC
TRBJ1-6	NA	TRBV7-8	NA	CASSLVQGPPPLHF	TGTGCCAGCAGCTTAGTACAGGGTCCTCCCCCCCTCCACTTT
TRBJ2-3	NA	TRBV29-1	NA	CSVEVAAPQYF	TGCAGCGTAGAGGTCGCGGCCCCGCAGTATTTT
TRBJ1-5	NA	TRBV18	NA	CASSPDSVNQPQHF	TGTGCCAGCTCACCAGACAGTGTCAATCAGCCCCAGCATTTT
TRBJ1-3	once	TRBV6-5	NA	CASSPQESRNTIYF	TGTGCCAGCAGTCCTCAGGAATCTCGGAACACCATATATTTT
TRBJ2-7	few	TRBV9	TRBD2	CASSVGPGGDYEQYF	TGTGCCAGCAGCGTAGGTCCGGGAGGGGACTACGAGCAGTACTTC
TRBJ1-4	NA	TRBV6-2/TRBV6-3	NA	CASSYGGARGEKLFF	TGTGCCAGCAGTTACGGCGGGGCCCGGGGAGAAAAACTGTTTTTT
TRBJ2-1	NA	TRBV19	TRBD1	CASSTHRGNHNEQFF	TGTGCCAGTAGTACCCACAGGGGGAATCACAATGAGCAGTTCTTC
TRBJ1-5	NA	TRBV6-4	NA	CASSDEQGCNQPQHF	TGTGCCAGCAGTGACGAACAGGGTTGCAATCAGCCCCAGCATTTT
TRBJ2-7	NA	TRBV5-1	TRBD2	CASSLVVTSAYEQYF	TGCGCCAGCAGCTTGGTCGTGACTAGCGCTTACGAGCAGTACTTC
TRBJ2-5	NA	TRBV14	TRBD2	CASSQNLAGQETQYF	TGTGCCAGCAGCCAAAATCTAGCGGGACAAGAGACCCAGTACTTC
TRBJ2-2	NA	TRBV6-5	NA	CASSLELTGELFF	TGTGCCAGCAGTCTAGAGCTCACCGGGGAGCTGTTTTTT
TRBJ2-2	once	TRBV30	NA	CAWIRRGADTGELFF	TGTGCCTGGATTCGGCGGGGCGCGGACACCGGGGAGCTGTTTTTT
TRBJ2-2	NA	TRBV12-3/TRBV12-4	NA	CASTTQGPGELFF	TGTGCCAGCACCACACAGGGCCCCGGGGAGCTGTTTTTT
TRBJ1-4	NA	TRBV24-1	NA	CATSDLLVPATNEKLFF	TGTGCCACCAGTGATTTGCTCGTCCCCGCAACTAATGAAAAACTGTTTTTT
TRBJ1-2	NA	TRBV7-9	NA	CASRRENLDREGYTF	TGTGCCAGCAGACGAGAAAACCTGGACAGAGAGGGCTACACCTTC
TRBJ1-1	NA	TRBV10-2	NA	CASRQTGLNTEAFF	TGCGCCAGCCGCCAAACAGGGTTGAACACTGAAGCTTTCTTT
TRBJ1-4	NA	TRBV2	NA	CASSGQQGTNEKLFF	TGTGCCAGCAGTGGGCAACAGGGAACTAATGAAAAACTGTTTTTT
TRBJ1-3	NA	TRBV4-1	NA	CASSRRAQGSGNTIYF	TGCGCCAGCAGCCGCCGAGCACAGGGTTCTGGAAACACCATATATTTT
TRBJ1-1	NA	TRBV4-1	NA	CASSQDSPSIGAFF	TGCGCCAGCAGCCAAGATTCCCCTTCTATCGGAGCTTTCTTT
TRBJ2-3	NA	TRBV19	TRBD1	CASRDRGTDTQYF	TGTGCCAGTCGGGACAGGGGGACAGATACGCAGTATTTT
TRBJ1-2	NA	TRBV6-2/TRBV6-3	NA	CASSNAGERGYTF	TGTGCCAGCAGCAACGCGGGAGAGCGTGGCTACACCTTC
TRBJ2-2	NA	TRBV2	TRBD1	CASSGGQGASGELFF	TGTGCCAGCAGTGGTGGACAGGGGGCTTCCGGGGAGCTGTTTTTT
TRBJ1-2	NA	TRBV7-2	NA	CASSLGGWRTF	TGTGCCAGCAGCTTAGGCGGGTGGAGGACCTTC
TRBJ1-2	NA	TRBV14	NA	CASSHYLIGGKVVNYGYTF	TGTGCCAGCAGCCATTACCTGATCGGCGGTAAAGTAGTTAACTATGGCTACACCTTC
TRBJ2-1	NA	TRBV4-1	TRBD2	CASSQAVAGGLNEQFF	TGCGCCAGCAGCCAAGCGGTAGCGGGGGGGCTCAATGAGCAGTTCTTC
TRBJ2-1	NA	TRBV4-1	TRBD2	CASSPRGSGTYYNEQFF	TGCGCCAGCAGCCCTAGGGGTAGCGGGACCTACTACAATGAGCAGTTCTTC
TRBJ2-7	once	TRBV18	TRBD1	CASSPGVGQGISEQYF	TGTGCCAGCTCACCAGGGGTCGGACAGGGTATAAGCGAGCAGTACTTC
TRBJ1-1	NA	TRBV30	NA	CAWSKTGNTEAFF	TGTGCCTGGAGTAAGACAGGGAACACTGAAGCTTTCTTT
TRBJ1-6	many	TRBV9	NA	CASRPGTYNSPLHF	TGTGCCAGCAGACCCGGGACCTATAATTCACCCCTCCACTTT
TRBJ1-2	NA	TRBV12-3/TRBV12-4	TRBD1	CASGDRGLGGYTF	TGTGCCAGCGGCGACAGGGGGCTGGGTGGCTACACCTTC
TRBJ1-5	NA	TRBV12-5	TRBD1	CASGNRQGAFQPQHF	TGTGCTAGTGGTAATCGACAGGGGGCCTTTCAGCCCCAGCATTTT
TRBJ1-4	NA	TRBV5-4	TRBD1	CASSPTGTGGGEKLFF	TGTGCCAGCAGCCCTACCGGGACAGGGGGTGGTGAAAAACTGTTTTTT
TRBJ2-1	NA	TRBV29-1	TRBD2	CSVSSGRYEQFF	TGCAGCGTATCTAGCGGGAGGTATGAGCAGTTCTTC
TRBJ1-5	NA	TRBV29-1	TRBD1	CSVAGGGNQPQHF	TGCAGCGTTGCAGGGGGCGGCAATCAGCCCCAGCATTTT
TRBJ1-5	NA	TRBV7-2	NA	CASSVQQGTQPQHF	TGTGCCAGCAGCGTTCAACAGGGCACTCAGCCCCAGCATTTT
TRBJ1-4	NA	TRBV7-9	TRBD1	CASSPGQGATNEKLFF	TGTGCCAGCAGCCCGGGACAGGGGGCAACTAATGAAAAACTGTTTTTT
TRBJ2-5	NA	TRBV19	NA	CASSISGLGGLQETQYF	TGTGCCAGTAGTATTTCCGGACTTGGGGGGTTGCAAGAGACCCAGTACTTC
TRBJ2-1	NA	TRBV2	TRBD2	CASSPGLAGSEQFF	TGTGCCAGCAGCCCGGGACTAGCGGGGAGTGAGCAGTTCTTC
TRBJ1-1	NA	TRBV6-5	TRBD1	CASSSLPRDRVGGAFF	TGTGCCAGCAGTTCCCTCCCCCGGGACAGGGTCGGAGGAGCTTTCTTT
TRBJ2-5	NA	TRBV28	TRBD1	CASTHLGQGVKTQYF	TGTGCCAGCACCCACCTGGGACAGGGCGTTAAGACCCAGTACTTC